Reported below is one TCR beta chain. This entry is derived from a study of beta chain features in type 1 diabetes. The germline CDR1 and CDR2 sequences are SGHTA and FQGNSA. Germline trimming cut 3 bases from V and 3 bases from J; bases unmatched to any gene: 3. The length of the CDR3 is 14 residues. The investigators reverse transcribed all of the isolated RNA, so they sequenced expressed TCRB transcripts. Profiled with immunoSEQ multiplex PCR; TCRdb holds only in-frame clones, not every one. The top ten hold roughly 0.024% of the sample, which has hundreds of thousands of clones, less than 15% seen once.

The chain joins TRBV7-2 to TRBJ2-7; 9 nucleotides match TRBD1. The receptor was derived from a woman in her thirties or forties in good health. The sample comprised naive CD4+ T cells from blood. As DNA, the CDR3 is TGTGCCAGCAGCTTTACAGGGGGCTACTACGAGCAGTACTTC. Protein sequence: CASSFTGGYYEQYF.